The TCR beta chain under discussion was sequenced for a study of T cells in Graves' hyperthyroidism and ophthalmopathy. Study findings and constraints: Ophthalmopathy stood apart from stable hyperthyroidism in a 13 V-J model. Most clonotypes expanded in thyroid above 0.001 were likewise present in blood.

Researchers took RNA transcripts and amplified the TCR beta CDR3 regions from them. First-round RT-PCR with HTBI primers amplified the TCR CDR3 region. One entry per CDR3 protein results from TCRdb running MiXCR on the multiplex PCR reads. The table records hundreds of thousands of distinct CDR3 sequences, around 16% of them present only once. Concerning this clonotype: Antigen: not known.

From germline, CDR1 is SGHNT and CDR2 YENEEA. Trimming stripped 5 bases from V and 4 bases from J, with 10 bases between. The CDR3 sequence is 13 residues long. Newly diagnosed hyperthyroidism, duration under 2 months, in patients aged 18 to 65. The diagnostic basis comprised clinical symptoms, serum thyroxine and TRAb, thyroid ultrasound and orbital computed tomography. V and J are TRBV11-3 and TRBJ2-3, with D possibly called TRBD1 or TRBD2 (5 bases each). The source material was blood. The sequence derives from a woman under 40 with Graves' hyperthyroidism. This chain's CDR3 is CASSDGTADTQYF. CDR3 DNA: TGTGCCAGCAGCGACGGGACCGCAGATACGCAGTATTTT.